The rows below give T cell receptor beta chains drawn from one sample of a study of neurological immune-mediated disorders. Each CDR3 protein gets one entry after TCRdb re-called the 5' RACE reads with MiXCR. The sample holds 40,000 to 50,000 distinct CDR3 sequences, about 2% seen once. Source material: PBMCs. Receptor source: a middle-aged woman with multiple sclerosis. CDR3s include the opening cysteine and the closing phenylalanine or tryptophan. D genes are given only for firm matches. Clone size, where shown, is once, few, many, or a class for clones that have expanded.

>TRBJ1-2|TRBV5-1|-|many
TGCGCCAGCAGCCCGGGGGTCTATGGCTACACCTTC
CASSPGVYGYTF
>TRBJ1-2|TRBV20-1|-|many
TGCAGTGCCCCCGGGATGGGGGCTCCTAACTATGGCTACACCTTC
CSAPGMGAPNYGYTF
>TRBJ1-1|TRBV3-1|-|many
TGTGCCAGCAGCCCCGGTGGGGGCTACACTGAAGCTTTCTTT
CASSPGGGYTEAFF
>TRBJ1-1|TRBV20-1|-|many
TGCAGTGCTAGAGATCTGGGGACGAACACTGAAGCTTTCTTT
CSARDLGTNTEAFF
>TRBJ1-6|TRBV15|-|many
TGTGCCACCAGCAGAGATTCGGGGGGGAATTCACCCCTCCACTTT
CATSRDSGGNSPLHF
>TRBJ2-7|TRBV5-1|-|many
TGCGCCAGCAGCTTGGAAGGCTTCTACGAGCAGTACTTC
CASSLEGFYEQYF
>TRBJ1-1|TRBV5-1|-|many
TGCGCCAGCAGCCCGTCATCAGGGGCCACTGAAGCTTTCTTT
CASSPSSGATEAFF
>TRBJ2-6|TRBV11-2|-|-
TGTGCCAGCAGCCCCCCCGGTCTCTCTGGGGCCAACGTCCTGACTTTC
CASSPPGLSGANVLTF
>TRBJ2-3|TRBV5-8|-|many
TGTGCCAGCAGCCCCCGGGGCTTACCAGATACGCAGTATTTT
CASSPRGLPDTQYF
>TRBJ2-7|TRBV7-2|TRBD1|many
TGTGCCAGCAGCTTCGGGACAGGGAAGGCCTACGAGCAGTACTTC
CASSFGTGKAYEQYF
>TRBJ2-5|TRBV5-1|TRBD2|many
TGCGCCAGCAGCGCGGGAGGACAACTCCAAGAGACCCAGTACTTC
CASSAGGQLQETQYF
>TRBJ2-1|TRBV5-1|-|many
TGCGCCAGCAGGGAGACGCCTTCCTACAATGAGCAGTTCTTC
CASRETPSYNEQFF
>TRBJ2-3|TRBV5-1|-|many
TGCGCCAGCAGCTTGGACTCGTCCAGCACAGATACGCAGTATTTT
CASSLDSSSTDTQYF
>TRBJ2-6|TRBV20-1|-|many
TGCAGTGCTAGAGTTTGGACCGCGGGGGGGGCCAACGTCCTGACTTTC
CSARVWTAGGANVLTF
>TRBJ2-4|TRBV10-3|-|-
TGTGCCATCAGTGTTGGTGGGGATAGCGACATTCAGTACTTC
CAISVGGDSDIQYF
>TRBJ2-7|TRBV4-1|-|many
TGCGCCAGCAGCGAGGTTTCCTTGTACGAGCAGTACTTC
CASSEVSLYEQYF
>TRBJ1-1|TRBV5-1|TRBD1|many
TGCGCCAGCAGCCGGACTTACAGGGGGCCCGAGGCTTTCTTT
CASSRTYRGPEAFF
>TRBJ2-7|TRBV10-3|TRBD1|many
TGTGCCATCGGTCAGGGGGAGTACGAGCAGTACTTC
CAIGQGEYEQYF
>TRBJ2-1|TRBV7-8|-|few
TGTGCCAGCAGCTTATTTAGTAAGTCAGAGAGACCATACAATGAGCAGTTCTTC
CASSLFSKSERPYNEQFF
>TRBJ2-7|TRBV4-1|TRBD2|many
TGCGCCAGCAGCCAAGAGGTCCAGGGACTAGCGGGGGAGGAGCAGTACTTC
CASSQEVQGLAGEEQYF
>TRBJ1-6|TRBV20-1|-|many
TGCAGTGCTACACCCGGGGGGAGCTCCTATAATTCACCCCTCCACTTT
CSATPGGSSYNSPLHF
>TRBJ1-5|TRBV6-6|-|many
TGTGCCAGCAGACCTCGACAGGGCAATCAGCCCCAGCATTTT
CASRPRQGNQPQHF
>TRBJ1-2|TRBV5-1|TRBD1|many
TGCGCCAGCAGGCAGGGGGAGTACTATGGCTACACCTTC
CASRQGEYYGYTF
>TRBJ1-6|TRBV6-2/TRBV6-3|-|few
TGTGCCAGCCAGGTGGGGCTCTCACCCCTCCACTTT
CASQVGLSPLHF
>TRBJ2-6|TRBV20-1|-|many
TGCAGTGCTAGACCCCCCGGGGGCCCCAACGTCCTGACTTTC
CSARPPGGPNVLTF
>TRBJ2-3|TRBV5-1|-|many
TGCGCCAGCAGCCCCCAGGGGGGGGATACGCAGTATTTT
CASSPQGGDTQYF
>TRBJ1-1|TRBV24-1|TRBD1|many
TGTGCCACCAGTGATTGGGACAGGGATTTGAGAGGGCAGAACACTGAAGCTTTCTTT
CATSDWDRDLRGQNTEAFF
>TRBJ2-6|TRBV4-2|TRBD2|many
TGTGCCAGCAGCCAAGATGCGGGGAGCGGGGTGTCTGGGGCCAACGTCCTGACTTTC
CASSQDAGSGVSGANVLTF
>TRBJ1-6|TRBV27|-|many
TGTGCCAGCAGTTTAATCCCGGGTGATTCACCCCTCCACTTT
CASSLIPGDSPLHF
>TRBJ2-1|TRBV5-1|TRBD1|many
TGCGCCAGCAGCTCGGGACAGGCTTCTGGTCAGTTCTTC
CASSSGQASGQFF
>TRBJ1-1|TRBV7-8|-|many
TGTGCCAGCAGCTTAGCGGTGGCCTCCACTGAAGCTTTCTTT
CASSLAVASTEAFF
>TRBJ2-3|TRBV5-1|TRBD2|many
TGCGCCAGCAGCTTGGTTCCAGCGGGGGGTCCCACAGATACGCAGTATTTT
CASSLVPAGGPTDTQYF